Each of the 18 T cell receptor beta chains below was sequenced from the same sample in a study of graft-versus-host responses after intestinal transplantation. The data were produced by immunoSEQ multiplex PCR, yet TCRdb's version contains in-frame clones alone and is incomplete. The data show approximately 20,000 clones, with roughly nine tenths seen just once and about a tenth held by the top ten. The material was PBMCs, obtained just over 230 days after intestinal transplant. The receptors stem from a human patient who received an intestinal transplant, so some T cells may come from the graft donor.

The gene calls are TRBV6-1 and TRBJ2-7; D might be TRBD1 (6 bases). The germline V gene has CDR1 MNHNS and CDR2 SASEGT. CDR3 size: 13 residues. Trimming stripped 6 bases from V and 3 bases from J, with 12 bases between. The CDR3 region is CASSLTGLYEQYF. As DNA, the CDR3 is TGTGCCAGCAGCCTGACAGGTCTCTACGAGCAGTACTTC.

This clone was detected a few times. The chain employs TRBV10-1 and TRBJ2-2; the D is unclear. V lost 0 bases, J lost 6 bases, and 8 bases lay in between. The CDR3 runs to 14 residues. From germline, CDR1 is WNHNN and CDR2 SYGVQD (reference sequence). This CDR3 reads CASSESVEAGELFF. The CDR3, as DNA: TGCGCCAGCAGTGAGTCGGTCGAGGCCGGGGAGCTGTTTTTT.

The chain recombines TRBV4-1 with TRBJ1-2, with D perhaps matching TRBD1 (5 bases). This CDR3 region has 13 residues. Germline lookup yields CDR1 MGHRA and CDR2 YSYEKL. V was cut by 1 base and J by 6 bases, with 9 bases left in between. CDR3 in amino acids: CASSQGRVDGYTF. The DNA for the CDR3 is TGCGCCAGCAGCCAAGGCAGGGTAGATGGCTACACCTTC.

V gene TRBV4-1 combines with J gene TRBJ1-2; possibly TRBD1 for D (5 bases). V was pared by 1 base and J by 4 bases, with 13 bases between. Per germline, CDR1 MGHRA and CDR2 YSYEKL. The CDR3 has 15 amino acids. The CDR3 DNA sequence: TGCGCCAGCAGCCAAGCAACGGGGCTCGGCTATGGCTACACCTTC. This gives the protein CASSQATGLGYGYTF.

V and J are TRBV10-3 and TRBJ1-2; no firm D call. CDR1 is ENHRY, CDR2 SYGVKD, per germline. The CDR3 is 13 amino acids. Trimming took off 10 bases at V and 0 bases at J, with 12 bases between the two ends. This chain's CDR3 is CATNSLANYGYTF. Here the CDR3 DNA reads TGTGCCACCAACAGCCTTGCTAACTATGGCTACACCTTC.

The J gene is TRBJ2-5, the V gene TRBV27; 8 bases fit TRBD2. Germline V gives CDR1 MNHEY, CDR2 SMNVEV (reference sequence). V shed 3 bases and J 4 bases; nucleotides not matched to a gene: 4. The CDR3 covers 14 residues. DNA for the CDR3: TGTGCCAGCAGTTTCCTCGGGACTAGAGAGACCCAGTACTTC. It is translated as CASSFLGTRETQYF.

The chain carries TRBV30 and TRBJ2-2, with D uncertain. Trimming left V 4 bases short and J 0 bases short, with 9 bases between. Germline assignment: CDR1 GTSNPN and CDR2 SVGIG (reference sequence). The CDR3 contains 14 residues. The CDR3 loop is CAWMPASNTGELFF. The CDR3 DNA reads TGTGCCTGGATGCCGGCGTCGAACACCGGGGAGCTGTTTTTT.

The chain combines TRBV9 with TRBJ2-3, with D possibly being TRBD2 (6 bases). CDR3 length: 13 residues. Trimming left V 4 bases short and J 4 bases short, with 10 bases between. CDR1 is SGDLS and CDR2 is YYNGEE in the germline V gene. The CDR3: CASSPGGADTQYF. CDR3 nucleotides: TGTGCCAGCAGCCCCGGCGGGGCAGATACGCAGTATTTT.

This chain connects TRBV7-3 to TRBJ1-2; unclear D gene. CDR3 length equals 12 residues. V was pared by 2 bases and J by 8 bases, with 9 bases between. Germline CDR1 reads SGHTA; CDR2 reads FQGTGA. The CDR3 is CASSLVRSGYTF. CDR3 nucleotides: TGTGCCAGCAGCTTAGTTAGATCGGGCTACACCTTC.

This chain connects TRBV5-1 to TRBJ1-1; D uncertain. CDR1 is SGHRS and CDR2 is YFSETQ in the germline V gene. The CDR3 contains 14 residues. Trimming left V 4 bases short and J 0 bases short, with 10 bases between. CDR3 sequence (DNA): TGCGCCAGCAGCAAAGGGAACATGAACACTGAAGCTTTCTTT. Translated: CASSKGNMNTEAFF.

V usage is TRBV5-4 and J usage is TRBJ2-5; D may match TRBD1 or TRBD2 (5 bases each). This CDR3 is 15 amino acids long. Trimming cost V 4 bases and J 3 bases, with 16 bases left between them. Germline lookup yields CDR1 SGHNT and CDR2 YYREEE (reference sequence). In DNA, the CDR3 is TGTGCCAGCAGCCTTTTCGGGACCTACGAAGAGACCCAGTACTTC. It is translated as CASSLFGTYEETQYF.

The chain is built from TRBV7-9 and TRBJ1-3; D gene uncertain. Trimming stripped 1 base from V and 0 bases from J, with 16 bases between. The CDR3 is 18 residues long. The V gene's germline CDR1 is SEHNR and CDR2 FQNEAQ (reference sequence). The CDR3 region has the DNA TGTGCCAGCAGCTTAGGGCTTATTGGCCTACTCTCTGGAAACACCATATATTTT. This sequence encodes CASSLGLIGLLSGNTIYF.

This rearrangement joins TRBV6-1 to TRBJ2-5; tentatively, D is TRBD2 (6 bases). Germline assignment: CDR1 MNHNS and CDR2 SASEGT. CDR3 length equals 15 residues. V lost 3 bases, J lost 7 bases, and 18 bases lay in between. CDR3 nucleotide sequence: TGTGCCAGCAGTGAGACGGGACTCCCCAGAGGGACCCAGTACTTC. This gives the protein CASSETGLPRGTQYF.

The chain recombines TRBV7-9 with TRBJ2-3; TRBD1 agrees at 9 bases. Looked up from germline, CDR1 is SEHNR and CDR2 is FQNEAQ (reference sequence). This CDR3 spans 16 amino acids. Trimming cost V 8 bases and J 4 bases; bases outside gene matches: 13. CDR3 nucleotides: TGTGCCAGCTTCCTTCTCGGACAGGGGACACCAGATACGCAGTATTTT. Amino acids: CASFLLGQGTPDTQYF.

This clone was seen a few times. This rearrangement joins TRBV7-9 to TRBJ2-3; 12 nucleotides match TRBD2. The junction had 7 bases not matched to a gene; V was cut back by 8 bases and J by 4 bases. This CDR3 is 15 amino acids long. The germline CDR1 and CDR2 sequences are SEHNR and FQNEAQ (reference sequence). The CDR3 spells CASGLAGGPADTQYF. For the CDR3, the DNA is TGTGCCAGCGGGCTAGCGGGGGGGCCGGCAGATACGCAGTATTTT. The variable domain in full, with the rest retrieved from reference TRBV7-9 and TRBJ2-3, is DTGVSQNPRHKITKRGQNVTFRCDPISEHNRLYWYRQTLGQGPEFLTYFQNEAQLEKSRLLSDRFSAERPKGSFSTLEIQRTEQGDSAMYLCASGLAGGPADTQYFGPGTRLTVL.

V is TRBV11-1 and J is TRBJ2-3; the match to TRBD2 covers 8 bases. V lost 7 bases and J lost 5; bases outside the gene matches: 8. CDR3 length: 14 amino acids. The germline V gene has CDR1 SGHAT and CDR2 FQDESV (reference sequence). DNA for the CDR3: TGTGCCAGCACCCGGGGGGGGCCGGGAGATACGCAGTATTTT. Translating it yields CASTRGGPGDTQYF.

The CDR3 DNA reads TGTGCCAGTAGTATAGCGAGCGGGGGGGCGAATGAGCAGTTCTTC. It translates to CASSIASGGANEQFF. The chain recombines TRBV19 with TRBJ2-1; 10 positions match TRBD2. Germline lookup yields CDR1 LNHDA and CDR2 SQIVND (reference sequence). This CDR3 is built from 15 residues. After removal of 1 base from V and 7 bases from J, the junction contained 4 bases not matched to a gene.

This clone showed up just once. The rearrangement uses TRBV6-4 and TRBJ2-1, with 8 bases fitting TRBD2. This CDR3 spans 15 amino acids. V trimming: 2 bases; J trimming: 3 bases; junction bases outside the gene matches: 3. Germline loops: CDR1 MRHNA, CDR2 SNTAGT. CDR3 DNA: TGTGCCAGCAGTGACGTTAGCGGGGACTACAATGAGCAGTTCTTC. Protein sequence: CASSDVSGDYNEQFF.